This T cell receptor beta chain was profiled in a study of blood T cell repertoires in COVID-19. Background on the study: From the United States, Italy and Spain came samples of acute and convalescent COVID-19. T cells, B-cell-depleted T cells, or PBMCs provided the cDNA or gDNA that served as material.

V was clipped by 2 bases and J by 4 bases, with 7 bases between them. The CDR3 spans 12 residues. CDR1 is GTSNPN, CDR2 SVGIG, per germline (reference sequence). TCRdb's copy holds only in-frame clones and misses some; the assay was immunoSEQ multiplex PCR. The sample contains about 57,000 clones, roughly 90% of which appear only once. This chain joins TRBV30 and TRBJ2-3; D not resolved. This TCR was recovered from a woman of 80 years or more with COVID-19, enrolled during active disease. Sequencing was performed on peripheral blood. The CDR3 loop reads CAWSFGSDTQYF. The CDR3 bases are TGTGCCTGGAGTTTCGGGTCAGATACGCAGTATTTT.